This T cell receptor beta chain was captured by sequencing in a study of T cells in Graves' hyperthyroidism and ophthalmopathy. This clonotype has more than one count but fewer than ten. Amplified TCR beta CDR3 regions derived from RNA transcripts. First-round RT-PCR of the TCR CDR3 relied on the HTBI primer set. A single record per CDR3 protein comes from TCRdb applying MiXCR to the multiplex PCR reads. The sample includes under 400,000 distinct CDR3 sequences, around 16% seen only once; the top ten take approximately 31%. Germline V gene lookup returns CDR1 SGHRS and CDR2 YFSETQ. The V gene lost 0 bases and the J gene lost 5 bases, with 9 bases spanning the gap. The CDR3 extends over 14 amino acids.

The sequenced sample was blood. V and J are TRBV5-1 and TRBJ2-1; possible D gene TRBD1, 6 bases. The sequence derives from a man aged 25-45 years with Graves' hyperthyroidism. In DNA, the CDR3 is TGCGCCAGCAGCTTGGTGGCAGGGGACAATGAGCAGTTCTTC. It yields the protein CASSLVAGDNEQFF.